This TCR beta chain was captured by sequencing in a study of blood T cell repertoires in COVID-19. Study in general: COVID-19 samples collected from the United States, Italy and Spain covered acute and convalescent phases. Sample material is recorded as cDNA or gDNA derived from T cells, B-cell-depleted T cells, or PBMCs.

Germline lookup yields CDR1 SNHLY and CDR2 FYNNEI. Trimming cost V 8 bases and J 3 bases; bases outside gene matches: 15. CDR3 length equals 16 residues. In the original workflow: Counts of nucleated cells, estimated from reference gene primer amplification, were obtained. Profiled with immunoSEQ multiplex PCR; TCRdb holds only in-frame clones, not every one. V, J and clone size are taken as reported in that table, and D and trimming were inferred from the DNA itself. Among 90,000 to 100,000 clones listed, 65% to 85% were seen once. This clone was detected only a few times. The sequence derives from a man in his sixties or seventies with active or convalescent COVID-19. The chain combines TRBV2 with TRBJ2-7, with TRBD1 matching over 8 bases. Sample: peripheral blood. As DNA, the CDR3 is TGTGCCAGCCTATCAGGCGCCTTGGACAGGGTCTACGAGCAGTACTTC. Its translation: CASLSGALDRVYEQYF.